This TCR beta chain was documented in a study of shared clonotypes between healthy human individuals. Several immunoSEQ plates received, in even portions, the genomic DNA of each subset. DNA at about 210 ng, roughly 27,000 T cell genomes, went into sorted-subset replicate PCRs. Per the original methods: Filtering of immunoSEQ junctional sequences could not match full-length read filtering. The data were produced by immunoSEQ multiplex PCR, yet TCRdb's version contains in-frame clones alone and is incomplete. D and trimming come from the DNA, and the V and J calls and clone size come from that table. The data contain around 750,000 clones, over 65% of them singletons. The study's findings and limits: Among non-shared clonotypes, generation probabilities were lower than among those shared by all four donors.

Regarding this clone: Its antigen remains unidentified.

Trimming at V came to 5 bases and at J to 3 bases, leaving 25 bases not matched to a gene. The germline V gene encodes CDR1 SGHVS and CDR2 FQNEAQ. This CDR3 comprises 20 residues. The chain employs TRBV7-8 and TRBJ2-7, with 7 bases aligning to TRBD1. The sequence came from a woman aged 25 to 45 in good health. Source material: memory CD4+ T cells sorted from blood. Subset described: CD45RA-negative fraction. This chain's CDR3 is CASSLLSFGYRGRSHYEQYF. The CDR3 DNA reads TGTGCCAGCAGCCTACTTAGTTTCGGGTACAGGGGAAGATCCCACTACGAGCAGTACTTC.